Shown below are 29 T cell receptor beta chains from a single sample sequenced in a study of low-dose radiotherapy and immunotherapy resistance in tumors. Primers used for first-strand cDNA, a TRAV- and TRBV-specific set, covered both alpha and beta chains. Over roughly 20 PCR cycles, TCRs were amplified from a constant-region primer and V-primer adapter. MiXCR, applied by TCRdb to the reads, yields one record per CDR3 protein. The sample gives tens of thousands of distinct CDR3 sequences, approximately 17% of which show up once; under 7.5% is in the top ten. The time point was: before trial treatment. The material was PBMCs, obtained before treatment. These receptor sequences come from a male donor with prostate cancer.

This clonotype has a count of ten or more. This chain joins TRBV2 and TRBJ1-4, with D tentatively TRBD1 (6 bases). The CDR3 has 15 amino acids. Germline CDR1 reads SNHLY; CDR2 reads FYNNEI. Trimming removed 5 bases from V and 0 bases from J, with 10 bases in between. CDR3 amino acids: CASSPNRATNEKLFF. CDR3 DNA: TGTGCCAGCAGTCCTAACAGGGCAACTAATGAAAAACTGTTTTTT. Combining the CDR3 with reference TRBV2 and TRBJ1-4 gives the whole variable domain EPEVTQTPSHQVTQMGQEVILRCVPISNHLYFYWYRQILGQKVEFLVSFYNNEISEKSEIFDDQFSVERPDGSNFTLKIRSTKLEDSAMYFCASSPNRATNEKLFFGSGTQLSVL.

On this clonotype itself: This sequence is one base from a far larger clone and is likely a read error. V gene TRBV1 combines with J gene TRBJ2-1; the table names TRBD1, a call not compared with the DNA. TRBV1 is labeled a pseudogene. CDR3 length equals 14 residues. As DNA, the CDR3 is TGCGCCAGCAGCGCCCGGGACAGTAACAATGAGCAGTTCTTC. Translating it yields CASSARDSNNEQFF.

This clonotype was counted ten times or more. The V call is TRBV6-6, the J call TRBJ2-2; a weak D match, TRBD1 (6 bases). Trimming removed 6 bases from V and 4 bases from J, with 15 bases in between. Per the germline V gene, CDR1 is MNHNY and CDR2 is SVGAGI (reference sequence). The CDR3 sequence is 15 residues long. The DNA for the CDR3 is TGTGCCAGCAGATTAAACAGGGTCCGCACCGGGGAGCTGTTTTTT. Translated: CASRLNRVRTGELFF.

This clonotype was recorded many times. The rearrangement uses TRBV6-2 or TRBV6-3 and TRBJ2-1; 12 bases map to TRBD2. CDR1 MNHEY and CDR2 SVGEGT come from the germline V gene. J was trimmed by 8 bases and V by 6 bases; bases with no gene match: 8. CDR3 size: 15 residues. CDR3 sequence (DNA): TGTGCCAGCAGGCCCCTAGCGGGGGGGCCGTATGAGCAGTTCTTC. Protein product: CASRPLAGGPYEQFF.

This clonotype came up many times. V usage is TRBV5-1 and J usage is TRBJ2-4, with D unresolved. Germline loops: CDR1 SGHRS, CDR2 YFSETQ. CDR3 length equals 15 residues. Deletions cut 4 bases from V and 0 bases from J, with 11 bases between. DNA for the CDR3: TGCGCCAGCAGCCGAGAGACCCTAGCCAAAAACATTCAGTACTTC. Amino acids: CASSRETLAKNIQYF.

Remarks on this clonotype: With a far larger clone one base away, a read error is the likely cause. The chain employs TRBV7-2 and TRBJ2-7; 7 nucleotides align to TRBD1. CDR1 is SGHTA, CDR2 FQGNSA, per germline. V lost 5 bases, J lost 2 bases, and 6 bases stayed unmatched. The CDR3 runs to 14 residues. The CDR3 coding sequence is TGTGCCAGCAGCAAAAAGGGGGCTCCCTACGAGCAGTACTTC. It codes for CASSKKGAPYEQYF.

Concerning this clonotype itself: A much larger clone lies one base from this, so it may be a read error. The CDR3 nucleotides read TGTGCCATCAGTGCCATTGGGGGTGCTGGGGCCAACGTCCTGACTTTC. This sequence encodes CAISAIGGAGANVLTF. The genes are TRBV4-2 and TRBJ2-6; D might be TRBD1 or TRBD2, each matching 5 bases. The CDR3 totals 16 residues. Germline-derived CDR1 and CDR2 are LGHNA and YNFKEQ. V was trimmed by 10 bases and J by 2 bases, leaving 18 bases between them.

The table lists this clonotype with many counts. An end of the junction does not agree with germline; a read error may underlie this. The chain has TRBV5-3 and TRBJ1-5, with 8 bases that match TRBD1. TRBV5-3 is filed as an ORF, its function uncertain. This CDR3 spans 17 amino acids. CDR3 loop: CASSSPRRTGSNQPQHF. As DNA, the CDR3 is TGTGCCAGCAGCTCGCCTCGGCGGACAGGGAGCAATCAGCCCCAGCATTTT.

Many counts were recorded for this clonotype. This CDR3 is CASNSGTGRLNYGYTF. In DNA, the CDR3 is TGTGCCAGCAACTCGGGGACAGGAAGACTAAATTATGGCTACACCTTC. The genes are TRBV9 and TRBJ1-2; 8 nucleotides match TRBD1. CDR3 size: 16 residues. Germline trimming cut 6 bases from V and 5 bases from J; bases unmatched to any gene: 15. CDR1 SGDLS and CDR2 YYNGEE come from the germline V gene.

This clonotype was seen many times. The chain couples TRBV6-2 or TRBV6-3 to TRBJ1-1; D gene ambiguous. This CDR3 has 14 residues. CDR1 and CDR2 from the germline V gene are MNHEY and SVGEGT. Trimming took 0 bases from V and 7 from J, leaving 12 bases between them. The CDR3 loop reads CASSYSTGSGEAFF. The CDR3, as DNA: TGTGCCAGCAGTTACTCGACCGGGAGCGGTGAAGCTTTCTTT.

This clonotype has ten or more counts. This chain links TRBV12-3 or TRBV12-4 with TRBJ2-3, with D unclear. The CDR3 loop spans 15 amino acids. Between the trimmed V and J ends, which lost 3 bases and 5 bases, there was a span of 15 bases. CDR3 region: CASSFYTALEDTQYF. Here the CDR3 DNA reads TGTGCCAGCAGTTTTTACACAGCCCTAGAAGATACGCAGTATTTT.

There are many counts of this clonotype. J is TRBJ2-5 and V is TRBV7-8, with 8 positions matching TRBD1. In germline, CDR1 is SGHVS, CDR2 FQNEAQ. This CDR3 contains 14 residues. V shed 5 bases and J 5 bases; nucleotides not matched to a gene: 7. CDR3 region: CASSERTGRETQYF. In nucleotides, the CDR3 is TGTGCCAGCAGCGAAAGGACAGGGAGGGAGACCCAGTACTTC.

This clonotype has at least ten counts. As DNA, the CDR3 is TGTGCCAGCAGCTTAGAATCGTGGGGCAGCTCCTACGAGCAGTACTTC. Protein: CASSLESWGSSYEQYF. V is TRBV7-9 and J is TRBJ2-7, with D maybe TRBD1 (5 bases). The CDR3 has 16 amino acids. The V end was cut by 1 base, the J end by 0 bases, with 13 bases between. The germline CDR1 and CDR2 sequences are SEHNR and FQNEAQ (reference sequence). Variable domain in full (rest from reference TRBV7-9 and TRBJ2-7): DTGVSQNPRHKITKRGQNVTFRCDPISEHNRLYWYRQTLGQGPEFLTYFQNEAQLEKSRLLSDRFSAERPKGSFSTLEIQRTEQGDSAMYLCASSLESWGSSYEQYFGPGTRLTVT.

Many counts were recorded for this clonotype. The rearrangement uses TRBV5-1 and TRBJ2-1; 7 positions match TRBD2. This CDR3 comprises 16 residues. CDR1 and CDR2 (germline): SGHRS, YFSETQ. V gave up 3 bases and J gave up 5 bases; unmatched junction bases: 11. DNA of the CDR3: TGCGCCAGCAGCTCCCAGGCTAGCGGAATCCACAATGAGCAGTTCTTC. Amino acids: CASSSQASGIHNEQFF.

The chain links TRBV5-4 to TRBJ2-3, with 13 bases fitting TRBD2. CDR1 and CDR2 (germline): SGHNT, YYREEE (reference sequence). V shed 9 bases, J shed 4 bases, and the junction held 5 bases outside the gene matches. This CDR3 spans 14 amino acids. The CDR3 DNA reads as TGTGCCAAACTAGCGGGGGGGCCACCAGATACGCAGTATTTT. This translates into CAKLAGGPPDTQYF.

V is TRBV4-1 and J is TRBJ2-7; 11 bases map to TRBD2. Trimming removed 0 bases from V and 3 bases from J; junction bases left unmatched: 4. In germline, CDR1 is MGHRA, CDR2 YSYEKL. The CDR3 extends over 16 amino acids. CDR3 nucleotide sequence: TGCGCCAGCAGCCAAGACGGTAGCGGGAGGGGCTACGAGCAGTACTTC. Translation: CASSQDGSGRGYEQYF.

The table lists this clonotype with many counts. The genes are TRBV5-1 and TRBJ2-7; D gene ambiguous. V lost 0 bases and J 3 bases, leaving 10 bases between the germline ends. The CDR3 extends over 14 amino acids. CDR1 is SGHRS, CDR2 YFSETQ, per germline. The CDR3 spells CASSLEGLDYEQYF. CDR3 nucleotides: TGCGCCAGCAGCTTGGAGGGTTTGGACTACGAGCAGTACTTC.

Many counts were recorded for this clonotype. CDR3 amino acids: CSVEAAGTQYF. For the CDR3, the DNA is TGCAGCGTTGAAGCCGCGGGGACCCAGTACTTC. J is TRBJ2-5 and V is TRBV29-1, with D possibly being TRBD2 (5 bases). The germline V gene has CDR1 SQVTM and CDR2 ANQGSEA. The CDR3 contains 11 residues. V lost 1 base and J 7 bases, leaving 7 bases between the germline ends.

The sample holds many counts of this clonotype. The chain employs TRBV15 and TRBJ1-1; TRBD1 matches at 7 bases. V shed 4 bases and J 0 bases; nucleotides not matched to a gene: 8. CDR3 length: 16 residues. CDR1 and CDR2 from the germline V gene are LNHNV and YYDKDF (reference sequence). The CDR3 here is CATSTNRGGMNTEAFF. The DNA for the CDR3 is TGTGCCACCAGCACGAACAGGGGCGGAATGAACACTGAAGCTTTCTTT. The full variable domain, in which reference TRBV15 and TRBJ1-1 provide the parts outside the CDR3, is DAMVIQNPRYQVTQFGKPVTLSCSQTLNHNVMYWYQQKSSQAPKLLFHYYDKDFNNEADTPDNFQSRRPNTSFCFLDIRSPGLGDTAMYLCATSTNRGGMNTEAFFGQGTRLTVV.

This clonotype was seen at least ten times. This chain joins TRBV20-1 and TRBJ2-1; 12 bases line up with TRBD2. CDR1 is DFQATT, CDR2 SNEGSKA, per germline (reference sequence). With V trimmed by 0 bases and J by 5 bases, 14 bases remained unmatched. CDR3 length: 19 residues. The DNA for the CDR3 is TGCAGTGCTAGAGATCTTGAGGTGAATAGACTAGCGGGGGACAATGAGCAGTTCTTC. This translates into CSARDLEVNRLAGDNEQFF.

This clonotype was observed many times. J is TRBJ1-1 and V is TRBV27; TRBD1 might be the D (6 bases). Trimming shortened V by 4 bases and J by 4 bases, and 13 bases separated the two germline ends. From germline, CDR1 is MNHEY and CDR2 SMNVEV (reference sequence). CDR3 length: 14 amino acids. DNA for the CDR3: TGTGCCAGCAGTTGGTTCGGGGGCGCCACTGAAGCTTTCTTT. It translates to CASSWFGGATEAFF.

Of note for this clonotype: One end of the junction fails to match germline, which may point to a read error. The genes are TRBV12-3 or TRBV12-4 and TRBJ2-1; 11 nucleotides align to TRBD2. The CDR3 spans 16 residues. CDR3 DNA sequence: TGTGCCAGCAGCTTAGTAGGGACTAGCGGCTACAATGAGCAGTTCTTC. It codes for CASSLVGTSGYNEQFF.

The table lists this clonotype with many counts. This chain connects TRBV20-1 to TRBJ2-5; 7 nucleotides align to TRBD1. From germline, CDR1 is DFQATT and CDR2 SNEGSKA (reference sequence). V lost 5 bases to trimming and J lost 5 bases; unmatched junction nucleotides: 5. CDR3 size: 12 residues. The CDR3 is CSALDRAETQYF. CDR3 nucleotide sequence: TGCAGTGCTTTAGACAGGGCCGAGACCCAGTACTTC.

With respect to this clonotype: One junction end does not reproduce the germline sequence, and a read error may be involved. The chain joins TRBV6-6 to TRBJ2-1, with TRBD2 matching over 8 bases. The CDR3 has 15 residues. Germline values: CDR1 MNHNY, CDR2 SVGAGI (reference sequence). CDR3 region: CASSATNGGAGEQFF. The DNA for the CDR3 is TGCGCCAGCAGTGCGACTAACGGGGGGGCCGGTGAGCAGTTCTTC.

This clonotype has a handful of counts. The chain combines TRBV3-1 with TRBJ2-2; TRBD1 might be the D (6 bases). CDR3 length: 18 residues. Trimming removed 0 bases at V and 0 bases at J, with 14 bases between. Germline V gene lookup returns CDR1 LGHDT and CDR2 YNNKEL (reference sequence). The CDR3 region has the DNA TGTGCCAGCAGCCAAGATCTGCGGCGGACAGCGAACACCGGGGAGCTGTTTTTT. Translation gives CASSQDLRRTANTGELFF.

This clonotype was recorded at least ten times. The chain joins TRBV5-1 to TRBJ2-5; 8 bases fit TRBD2. Germline V CDR1 and CDR2: SGHRS, YFSETQ. With 4 bases clipped from V and 5 bases from J, the junction kept 7 bases outside the gene matches. This CDR3 region has 14 residues. The CDR3 coding sequence is TGCGCCAGCAGCGGGAGCGGGGGCGGTGAGACCCAGTACTTC. Translating it yields CASSGSGGGETQYF.

This clonotype was seen many times. The J gene is TRBJ2-1, the V gene TRBV7-2; 9 bases are a match to TRBD2. The CDR3 covers 17 residues. V lost 5 bases and J lost 7; bases outside the gene matches: 15. Per the germline V gene, CDR1 is SGHTA and CDR2 is FQGNSA. The CDR3 protein is CASSPSRGTSTLNEQFF. DNA for the CDR3: TGTGCCAGCAGCCCGTCCCGGGGGACTAGCACGTTGAATGAGCAGTTCTTC.

In regard to this clonotype: It is likely a read error: a sequence one base away is far more abundant. The chain joins TRBV5-4 to TRBJ2-7; no reliable D call. The germline V gene has CDR1 SGHNT and CDR2 YYREEE (reference sequence). V was shortened by 4 bases and J by 7 bases, with 30 bases between the two germline ends. This CDR3 has 18 residues. For the CDR3, the DNA is TGTGCCAGCAGCCCTCGGCCCACGGCTGAGAGCTCCTACAATGAGCAGTACTTC. Its translation is CASSPRPTAESSYNEQYF. Variable domain in full (rest from reference TRBV5-4 and TRBJ2-7): ETGVTQSPTHLIKTRGQQVTLRCSSQSGHNTVSWYQQALGQGPQFIFQYYREEENGRGNFPPRFSGLQFPNYSSELNVNALELDDSALYLCASSPRPTAESSYNEQYFGPGTRLTVT.

At least ten counts were recorded for this clonotype. CDR3 DNA sequence: TGTGCCAGCAGTACTGGGACTAGCGGGTATGAGCAGTACTTC. Protein: CASSTGTSGYEQYF. The rearrangement joins TRBV6-6 to TRBJ2-7, with 12 positions matching TRBD2. V lost 5 bases and J lost 7; bases outside the gene matches: 6. Germline V lookup: CDR1 MNHNY, CDR2 SVGAGI (reference sequence). This CDR3 is built from 14 residues.